This TCR beta chain comes out of a study of blood T cell repertoires in COVID-19. Study-level information: Material from acute and convalescent COVID-19 was sourced from the United States, Italy and Spain. Nucleic acid was either cDNA or gDNA, and it came from T cells, B-cell-depleted T cells, or PBMCs.

The CDR3 is made up of 15 amino acids. The V gene lost 4 bases and the J gene lost 4 bases, with 14 bases spanning the gap. Per the germline V gene, CDR1 is SNHLY and CDR2 is FYNNEI. Original processing methods: Counts of nucleated cells, estimated from reference gene primer amplification, were obtained. TCRdb's table, derived via immunoSEQ multiplex PCR, lists solely in-frame clones and lacks some. Clonal size and the V and J genes are those of that table, whereas D and trimming came from the DNA. The sample lists approximately 170,000 clones, roughly 80% occurring once. The TCR comes from a woman over 75 with acute or convalescent COVID-19. This chain joins TRBV2 and TRBJ2-4, with D tentatively TRBD2 (6 bases). The specimen was peripheral blood. The CDR3 DNA sequence: TGTGCCAGCAGTGTTGGGGTGGCGGGGAAAAACATTCAGTACTTC. This sequence encodes CASSVGVAGKNIQYF.